This T cell receptor beta chain was sequenced in a study of blood T cell repertoires in COVID-19. Study details: In each case, the material was cDNA or gDNA derived from T cells, B-cell-depleted T cells, or PBMCs.

This table comes from immunoSEQ multiplex PCR, and its TCRdb copy is limited to in-frame clones, with some not included. The repertoire holds fewer than 250,000 clones, with around 84% as singletons. Germline V gene sequence: CDR1 SGHDT, CDR2 YYEEEE. V shed 4 bases and J shed 9 bases, with 8 bases lying between them. CDR3 length: 11 amino acids. Sequences were obtained from peripheral blood. This clonotype was obtained from a man in his forties with acute or convalescent COVID-19. The chain carries TRBV5-6 and TRBJ2-1, with D possibly TRBD2 on 6 matching bases. CDR3 nucleotides: TGTGCCAGCAGCGAGGGACTTGAGCAGTTCTTC. Translating gives CASSEGLEQFF.